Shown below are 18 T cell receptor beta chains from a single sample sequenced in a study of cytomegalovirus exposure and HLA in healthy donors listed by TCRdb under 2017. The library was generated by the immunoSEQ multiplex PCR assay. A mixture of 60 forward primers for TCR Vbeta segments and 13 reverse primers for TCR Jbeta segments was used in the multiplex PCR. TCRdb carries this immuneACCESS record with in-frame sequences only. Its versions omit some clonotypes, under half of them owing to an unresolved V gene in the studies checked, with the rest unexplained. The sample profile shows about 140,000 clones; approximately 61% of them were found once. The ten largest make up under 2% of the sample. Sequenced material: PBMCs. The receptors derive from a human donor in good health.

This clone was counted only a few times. This CDR3 is CASSLRTGGYTF. The DNA for the CDR3 is TGTGCCAGCAGCCTTCGGACAGGGGGCTACACCTTC. The rearrangement uses TRBV2 and TRBJ1-2, with TRBD1 identical over 8 bases. The V and J ends lost 6 bases and 8 bases, in that order; junction bases with no gene match: 5. Germline loops: CDR1 SNHLY, CDR2 FYNNEI. There are 12 residues in the CDR3.

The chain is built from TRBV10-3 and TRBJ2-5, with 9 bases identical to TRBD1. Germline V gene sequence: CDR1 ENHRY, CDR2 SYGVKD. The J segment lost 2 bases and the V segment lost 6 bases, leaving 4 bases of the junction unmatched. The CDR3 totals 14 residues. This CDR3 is CAISRQGGQETQYF. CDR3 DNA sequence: TGTGCCATCAGCCGACAGGGGGGTCAAGAGACCCAGTACTTC.

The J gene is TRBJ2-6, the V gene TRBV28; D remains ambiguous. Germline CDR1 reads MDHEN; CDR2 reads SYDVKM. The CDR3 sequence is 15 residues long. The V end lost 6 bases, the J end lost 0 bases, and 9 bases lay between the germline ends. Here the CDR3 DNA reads TGTGCCAGCAGGCCCACTTCCTCTGGGGCCAACGTCCTGACTTTC. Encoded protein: CASRPTSSGANVLTF.

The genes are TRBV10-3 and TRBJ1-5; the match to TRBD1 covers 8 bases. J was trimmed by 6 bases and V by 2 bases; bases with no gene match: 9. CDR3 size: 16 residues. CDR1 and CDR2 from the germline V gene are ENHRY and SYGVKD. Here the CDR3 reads CAISEMATGGGQPQHF. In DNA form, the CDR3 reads TGTGCCATCAGTGAGATGGCTACAGGGGGAGGTCAGCCCCAGCATTTT.

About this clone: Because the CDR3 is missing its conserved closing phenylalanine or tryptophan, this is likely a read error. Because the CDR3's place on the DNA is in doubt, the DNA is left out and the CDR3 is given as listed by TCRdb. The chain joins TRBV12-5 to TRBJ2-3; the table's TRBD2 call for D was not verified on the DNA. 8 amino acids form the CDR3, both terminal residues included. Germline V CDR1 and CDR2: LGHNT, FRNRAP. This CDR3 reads CASGLYSA.

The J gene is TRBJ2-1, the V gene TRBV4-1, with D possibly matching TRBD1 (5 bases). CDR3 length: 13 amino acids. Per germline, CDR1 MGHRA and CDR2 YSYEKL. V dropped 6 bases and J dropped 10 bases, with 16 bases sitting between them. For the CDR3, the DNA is TGCGCCAGCAGTCAAAGGACAACTGGCGAGCAGTTCTTC. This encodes CASSQRTTGEQFF.

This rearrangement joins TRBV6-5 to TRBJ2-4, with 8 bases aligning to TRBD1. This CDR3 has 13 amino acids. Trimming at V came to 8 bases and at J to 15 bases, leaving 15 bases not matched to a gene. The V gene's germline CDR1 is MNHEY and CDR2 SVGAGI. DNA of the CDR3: TGTGCCAGCCTGGACAGGGTTAACCTCCGGGGGTACTTC. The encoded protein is CASLDRVNLRGYF.

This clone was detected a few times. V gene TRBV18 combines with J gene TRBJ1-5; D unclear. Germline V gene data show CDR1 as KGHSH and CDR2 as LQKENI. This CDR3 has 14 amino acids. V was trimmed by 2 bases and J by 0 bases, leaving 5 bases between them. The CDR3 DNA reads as TGTGCCAGCTCACCAGCGTCTAGCAATCAGCCCCAGCATTTT. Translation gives CASSPASSNQPQHF.

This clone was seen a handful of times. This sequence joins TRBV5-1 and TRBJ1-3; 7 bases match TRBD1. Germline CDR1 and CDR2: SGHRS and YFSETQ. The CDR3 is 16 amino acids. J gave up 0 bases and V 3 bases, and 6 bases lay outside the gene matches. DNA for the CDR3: TGCGCCAGCAGCTCGGGACAGAGGGGCTCTGGAAACACCATATATTTT. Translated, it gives CASSSGQRGSGNTIYF. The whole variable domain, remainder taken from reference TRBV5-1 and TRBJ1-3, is KAGVTQTPRYLIKTRGQQVTLSCSPISGHRSVSWYQQTPGQGLQFLFEYFSETQRNKGNFPGRFSGRQFSNSRSEMNVSTLELGDSALYLCASSSGQRGSGNTIYFGEGSWLTVV.

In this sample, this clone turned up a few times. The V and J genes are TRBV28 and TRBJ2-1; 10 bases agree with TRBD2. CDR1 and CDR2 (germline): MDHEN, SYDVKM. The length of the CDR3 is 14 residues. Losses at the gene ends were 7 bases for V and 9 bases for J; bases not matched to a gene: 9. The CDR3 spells CASIPSGSYSEQFF. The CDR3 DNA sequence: TGTGCCAGCATTCCTAGCGGGAGTTATAGTGAGCAGTTCTTC.

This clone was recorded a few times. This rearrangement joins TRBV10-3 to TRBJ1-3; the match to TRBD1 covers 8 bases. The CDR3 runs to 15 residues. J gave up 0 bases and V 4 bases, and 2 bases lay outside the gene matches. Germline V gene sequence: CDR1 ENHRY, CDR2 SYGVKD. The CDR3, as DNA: TGTGCCATCAGTGGACAGGGGAGCTCTGGAAACACCATATATTTT. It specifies CAISGQGSSGNTIYF.

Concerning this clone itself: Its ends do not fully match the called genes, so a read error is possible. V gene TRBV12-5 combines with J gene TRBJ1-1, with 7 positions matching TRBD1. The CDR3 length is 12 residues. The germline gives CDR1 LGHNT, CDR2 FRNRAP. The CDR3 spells CASGLPQTGQVF. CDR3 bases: TGTGCTAGTGGTTTGCCCCAAACCGGACAGGTCTTT.

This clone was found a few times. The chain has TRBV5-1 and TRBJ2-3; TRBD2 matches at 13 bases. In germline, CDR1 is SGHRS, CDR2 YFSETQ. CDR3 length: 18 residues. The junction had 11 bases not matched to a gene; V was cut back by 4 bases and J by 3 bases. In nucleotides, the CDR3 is TGCGCCAGCAGCCCGACCGGGACTAGCGGGATAGTGACAGATACGCAGTATTTT. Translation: CASSPTGTSGIVTDTQYF.

CDR3 in amino acids: CASSTGTGTPEAFF. In nucleotides, the CDR3 is TGCGCCAGCAGCACAGGGACAGGGACGCCTGAAGCTTTCTTT. The chain has TRBV5-1 and TRBJ1-1; 9 nucleotides line up with TRBD1. There are 14 residues in the CDR3. The germline V gene has CDR1 SGHRS and CDR2 YFSETQ. V shed 4 bases and J 6 bases; nucleotides not matched to a gene: 7. The full variable domain, rest sourced from reference TRBV5-1 and TRBJ1-1, is KAGVTQTPRYLIKTRGQQVTLSCSPISGHRSVSWYQQTPGQGLQFLFEYFSETQRNKGNFPGRFSGRQFSNSRSEMNVSTLELGDSALYLCASSTGTGTPEAFFGQGTRLTVV.

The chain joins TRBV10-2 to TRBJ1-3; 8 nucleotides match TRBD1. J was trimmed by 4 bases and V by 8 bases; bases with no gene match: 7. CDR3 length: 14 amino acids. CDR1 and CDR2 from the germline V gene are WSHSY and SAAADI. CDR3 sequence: CASWGRGPGNTIYF. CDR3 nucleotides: TGCGCCAGCTGGGGCAGGGGGCCAGGAAACACCATATATTTT.

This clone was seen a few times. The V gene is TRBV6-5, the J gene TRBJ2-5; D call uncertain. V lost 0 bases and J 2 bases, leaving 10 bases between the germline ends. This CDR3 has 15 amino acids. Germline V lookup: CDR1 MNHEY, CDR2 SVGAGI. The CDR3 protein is CASSYSRQAQETQYF. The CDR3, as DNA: TGTGCCAGCAGTTACTCCCGCCAGGCTCAAGAGACCCAGTACTTC.

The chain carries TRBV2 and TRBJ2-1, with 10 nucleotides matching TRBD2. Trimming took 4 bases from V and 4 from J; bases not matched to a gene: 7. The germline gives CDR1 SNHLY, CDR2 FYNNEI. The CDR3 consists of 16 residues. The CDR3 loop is CASSGGASGSYNEQFF. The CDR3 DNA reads TGTGCCAGCAGTGGGGGGGCTAGCGGGAGTTACAATGAGCAGTTCTTC.

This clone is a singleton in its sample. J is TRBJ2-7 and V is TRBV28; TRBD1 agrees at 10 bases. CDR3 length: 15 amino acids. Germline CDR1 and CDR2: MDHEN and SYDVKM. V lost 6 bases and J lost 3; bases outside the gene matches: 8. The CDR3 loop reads CASSLGQGGVYEQYF. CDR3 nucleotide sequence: TGTGCCAGCAGCCTCGGACAGGGGGGTGTCTACGAGCAGTACTTC.